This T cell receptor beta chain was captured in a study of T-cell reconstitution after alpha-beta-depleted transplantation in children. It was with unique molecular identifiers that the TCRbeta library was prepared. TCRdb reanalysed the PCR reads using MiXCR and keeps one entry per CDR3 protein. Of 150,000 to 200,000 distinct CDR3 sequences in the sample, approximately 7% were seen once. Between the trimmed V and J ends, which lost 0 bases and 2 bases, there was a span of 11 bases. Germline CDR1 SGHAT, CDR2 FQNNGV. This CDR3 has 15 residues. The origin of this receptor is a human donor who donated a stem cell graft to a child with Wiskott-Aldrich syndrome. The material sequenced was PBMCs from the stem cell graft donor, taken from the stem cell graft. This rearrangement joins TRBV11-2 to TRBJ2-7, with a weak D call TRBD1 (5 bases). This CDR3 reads CASSLDNRRTYEQYF. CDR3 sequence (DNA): TGTGCCAGCAGCTTAGATAACAGGCGTACCTACGAGCAGTACTTC.